This TCR beta chain stems from a study of T cells expressing NK-cell markers. Background on the study: It was sorted CD3+CD56-NKG2C+, CD3+CD56+NKG2C- and CD3+CD56+NKG2C+ T cells that provided the TCR beta repertoires.

CDR3 length equals 15 residues. Germline V gene sequence: CDR1 SGHDT, CDR2 YYEEEE. UMIs were included in TCR beta cDNA generated by 5'RACE template switching. TCRdb re-called the 5' RACE reads and gives one entry per CDR3 protein, without DNA. The sample table sets out 500,000 to 600,000 distinct CDR3 sequences. The clonotype was recovered from a man aged 18-30 years in good health. The sequenced material came from blood T cells: a sorted CD56 or NKG2C T cell subset, CD4+ or CD8+ T cells, or bulk PBMC T cells (not recorded which). The chain combines TRBV5-6 with TRBJ2-2; TCRdb reports TRBD2, a call that lacks DNA to check it against. The CDR3 here is CASSSGLAGGWELFF.